One T cell receptor beta chain is described in this entry. Its target is unknown. The source of the sample is a study of T cells after yellow fever vaccination. For the study at large: SMART-Seq v4 Ultra Low Input prepared libraries from low-cell fractions. Broader study findings: Detected again after the booster were most primary-vaccination clones, at 95% to 98% CD4 and nearly 90% CD8. Some clonotypes were seen in both the CD4 and the CD8 compartments. These made up a small share and likely arose from convergent recombination. By day 5 rather than day 15, the secondary response had peaked, though it was weaker.

One entry per CDR3 protein, called by TCRdb with MiXCR from the 5' RACE reads. The sample lists approximately 330,000 distinct CDR3 sequences; 4.1% were seen once. The CDR3 extends over 11 amino acids. Trimming shortened V by 5 bases and J by 9 bases, and 11 bases separated the two germline ends. Germline loops: CDR1 DFQATT, CDR2 SNEGSKA (reference sequence). This chain uses TRBV20-1 with TRBJ2-1; D possibly matches TRBD1 or TRBD2 (5 bases each). The sequence was obtained from a man between 18 and 29 years old who received the YFV17D yellow fever vaccine. Material: PBMCs, obtained 5 days after the yellow fever booster vaccination. In nucleotides, the CDR3 is TGCAGTGCTGGGTTGAGGGGTGAGCAGTTCTTC. Its protein is CSAGLRGEQFF.